The 29 T cell receptor beta chains given below trace back to one sample, sequenced in a study of T cell changes during pregnancy in multiple sclerosis (dated by TCRdb to the late 2010s). The receptor library was made with the immunoSEQ multiplex PCR assay. Here the immuneACCESS table is served through TCRdb, limited to in-frame sequences with V and J called. Missing clones are a known gap in these copies; in checked studies unresolved V genes cover under half, and the rest lacks a known reason. The sample records fewer than 90,000 clones, over 85% of which are singletons. The top ten hold more than 1.5% of the sample. The starting material was peripheral blood, obtained after pregnancy. All receptors come from a female donor in good health, enrolled as a control in a pregnancy study.

Comments on this clone: One end of the junction is discordant with germline, which a read error may explain. V usage is TRBV14 and J usage is TRBJ2-5; 7 bases agree with TRBD1. Per the germline V gene, CDR1 is SGHDN and CDR2 is FVKESK. The length of the CDR3 is 14 residues. CDR3 amino acids: CASSKERGRETQYF. CDR3 nucleotides: TGTGCCAGCAGCAAAGAGAGGGGGCGGGAGACCCAGTACTTC. The full variable domain, rest sourced from reference TRBV14 and TRBJ2-5, is EAGVTQFPSHSVIEKGQTVTLRCDPISGHDNLYWYRRVMGKEIKFLLHFVKESKQDESGMPNNRFLAERTGGTYSTLKVQPAELEDSGVYFCASSKERGRETQYFGPGTRLLVL.

This sequence joins TRBV19 and TRBJ2-3; TRBD1 might be the D (6 bases). The CDR3 is 14 residues long. Germline CDR1 reads LNHDA; CDR2 reads SQIVND (reference sequence). Trimming pared 6 bases from V and 4 bases from J, leaving 14 bases between. Here the CDR3 DNA reads TGTGCCAGTAGGACAACAGGGTTCCCAGATACGCAGTATTTT. Translating it yields CASRTTGFPDTQYF.

The chain recombines TRBV5-8 with TRBJ2-7; the match to TRBD1 covers 11 bases. The germline V gene has CDR1 SGHTS and CDR2 YDEGEE. This CDR3 comprises 18 residues. Germline trimming cut 0 bases from V and 6 bases from J; bases unmatched to any gene: 14. The CDR3 DNA is TGTGCCAGCAGCTTGGTGGGTAGCCCCGGACAGGGGGCTCTCGAGCAGTACTTC. It encodes CASSLVGSPGQGALEQYF.

V gene TRBV27 combines with J gene TRBJ2-7; 10 bases match TRBD2. The V and J ends lost 5 bases and 5 bases, in that order; junction bases with no gene match: 9. The CDR3 totals 15 residues. Germline lookup yields CDR1 MNHEY and CDR2 SMNVEV (reference sequence). CDR3 DNA: TGTGCCAGCAGTGCCTCTCTAGCGGGAGAGGACGAGCAGTACTTC. It is translated as CASSASLAGEDEQYF.

The CDR3: CASSPTRGNTEAFF. The CDR3 DNA reads as TGTGCCAGCAGCCCGACTCGCGGGAACACTGAAGCTTTCTTT. The gene calls are TRBV7-9 and TRBJ1-1; D gene unclear. This CDR3 comprises 14 residues. Germline V gene data show CDR1 as SEHNR and CDR2 as FQNEAQ (reference sequence). With 5 bases removed from V and 1 base from J, the gap between germline ends came to 11 bases.

The chain employs TRBV6-5 and TRBJ1-1, with D possibly matching TRBD1 (5 bases). In germline, CDR1 is MNHEY, CDR2 SVGAGI. This CDR3 comprises 13 residues. V gave up 11 bases and J gave up 4 bases, with 17 bases separating them. As DNA, the CDR3 is TGTGCCGCCACCGCGGGGGACGGCACTGAAGCTTTCTTT. This encodes CAATAGDGTEAFF.

Concerning this clone: The same CDR3 is also encoded by other DNA sequences in this sample. The V call is TRBV30, the J call TRBJ2-7; possibly TRBD2 for D (5 bases). With 3 bases removed from V and 3 bases from J, the gap between germline ends came to 6 bases. The CDR3 loop spans 11 amino acids. In germline, CDR1 is GTSNPN, CDR2 SVGIG (reference sequence). CDR3 residues: CAWRGSYEQYF. The CDR3 bases are TGTGCCTGGAGGGGGAGCTACGAGCAGTACTTC.

This chain connects TRBV5-6 to TRBJ1-2; D gene ambiguous. V gave up 5 bases and J gave up 0 bases, with 11 bases separating them. The germline CDR1 and CDR2 sequences are SGHDT and YYEEEE. This CDR3 region has 14 residues. CDR3 DNA sequence: TGTGCCAGCAGATCGGAGGTGGCTAACTATGGCTACACCTTC. As protein: CASRSEVANYGYTF.

This chain connects TRBV28 to TRBJ2-1, with D possibly being TRBD2 (6 bases). CDR1 and CDR2 from the germline V gene are MDHEN and SYDVKM. The V and J ends lost 6 bases and 1 base respectively, with 16 bases between them. The CDR3 runs 16 residues. The CDR3 DNA sequence: TGTGCCAGCAGCTCCCGGGGGAGTCGGTCCTACAATGAGCAGTTCTTC. Protein sequence: CASSSRGSRSYNEQFF.

The J gene is TRBJ2-5, the V gene TRBV5-1, with 13 positions matching TRBD2. V gave up 0 bases and J gave up 6 bases; unmatched junction bases: 8. The CDR3 is 17 residues long. CDR1 and CDR2 (germline): SGHRS, YFSETQ. The CDR3 is CASSLGGTSGTMQTQYF. In DNA form, the CDR3 reads TGCGCCAGCAGCTTGGGAGGGACTAGCGGGACGATGCAGACCCAGTACTTC.

The chain has TRBV10-3 and TRBJ1-2; D is possibly TRBD1 (5 bases). V was shortened by 2 bases and J by 5 bases, with 12 bases between the two germline ends. This CDR3 has 14 amino acids. In germline, CDR1 is ENHRY, CDR2 SYGVKD. The CDR3 nucleotides are TGTGCCATCAGTGAGGCGCCAGGGAGGTATGGCTACACCTTC. Protein: CAISEAPGRYGYTF.

The chain joins TRBV2 to TRBJ2-7, with D maybe TRBD1 (6 bases). CDR1 SNHLY and CDR2 FYNNEI come from the germline V gene. The CDR3 runs 14 residues. Trimming cost V 4 bases and J 1 base, with 11 bases left between them. CDR3 in DNA: TGTGCCAGCAGTGTGGACAGTGTATCCTACGAGCAGTACTTC. It codes for CASSVDSVSYEQYF.

The rearrangement uses TRBV28 and TRBJ1-1, with D tentatively TRBD1 (6 bases). V was cut by 3 bases and J by 1 base, with 9 bases left in between. This CDR3 contains 14 residues. Germline CDR1 is MDHEN and CDR2 is SYDVKM. CDR3 in DNA: TGTGCCAGCAGTTTGCCACAGGGGAACACTGAAGCTTTCTTT. Translation: CASSLPQGNTEAFF.

The chain combines TRBV20-1 with TRBJ1-1; D perhaps matches TRBD1 (5 bases). V lost 3 bases and J 7 bases, leaving 9 bases between the germline ends. The CDR3 consists of 11 residues. In germline, CDR1 is DFQATT, CDR2 SNEGSKA (reference sequence). The CDR3 bases are TGCAGTGCTAGGACAGCGATTGAAGCTTTCTTT. Protein product: CSARTAIEAFF.

The rearrangement links TRBV6-5 to TRBJ1-5; no clear D. CDR1 and CDR2 (germline): MNHEY, SVGAGI. Trimming removed 1 base from V and 1 base from J, with 8 bases in between. CDR3 length equals 15 residues. The CDR3 region is CASSYFAGSNQPQHF. The CDR3 region has the DNA TGTGCCAGCAGTTACTTCGCGGGGAGCAATCAGCCCCAGCATTTT.

In DNA form, the CDR3 reads TGTGCCAGCAGTTGGACAGGGCCCCCAAATCAGCCCCAGCATTTT. Amino acids: CASSWTGPPNQPQHF. The rearrangement joins TRBV28 to TRBJ1-5; 8 bases line up with TRBD1. Trimming removed 4 bases from V and 4 bases from J; junction bases left unmatched: 6. The CDR3 sequence is 15 residues long. Germline assignment: CDR1 MDHEN and CDR2 SYDVKM.

CDR3 DNA sequence: TGTGCCAGCAGTGTTATTACTACCCAAGAGACCCAGTACTTC. Its protein is CASSVITTQETQYF. The chain has TRBV2 and TRBJ2-5, with no clear D. V shed 4 bases and J shed 1 base, with 10 bases lying between them. The CDR3 extends over 14 amino acids. Germline V gene data show CDR1 as SNHLY and CDR2 as FYNNEI.

This clone was seen a handful of times. This chain uses TRBV19 with TRBJ2-1, with a possible D match to TRBD2 (6 bases). CDR3 length equals 13 residues. The germline V and J ends were trimmed by 0 bases and 10 bases, with 10 bases remaining between them. Looked up from germline, CDR1 is LNHDA and CDR2 is SQIVND (reference sequence). The CDR3 nucleotides are TGTGCCAGTAGTATAGAGACTAGTTCCGAGCAGTTCTTC. It translates to CASSIETSSEQFF. Combining the CDR3 with reference TRBV19 and TRBJ2-1 gives the whole variable domain DGGITQSPKYLFRKEGQNVTLSCEQNLNHDAMYWYRQDPGQGLRLIYYSQIVNDFQKGDIAEGYSVSREKKESFPLTVTSAQKNPTAFYLCASSIETSSEQFFGPGTRLTVL.

The chain uses TRBV6-5 and TRBJ1-2, with 7 nucleotides matching TRBD1. The CDR3 runs 13 residues. V gave up 8 bases and J gave up 2 bases; unmatched junction bases: 5. Germline lookup yields CDR1 MNHEY and CDR2 SVGAGI. The CDR3 loop is CASFGTDNYGYTF. CDR3 DNA sequence: TGTGCCAGCTTCGGGACAGACAACTATGGCTACACCTTC.

This rearrangement joins TRBV19 to TRBJ1-3, with a possible D match to TRBD1 (6 bases). V was cut by 7 bases and J by 7 bases, with 17 bases left in between. CDR3 length: 14 amino acids. In germline, CDR1 is LNHDA, CDR2 SQIVND (reference sequence). The CDR3 here is CASNPGDVDNTIYF. CDR3 DNA sequence: TGTGCCAGTAATCCAGGGGACGTAGACAACACCATATATTTT.

V usage is TRBV27 and J usage is TRBJ1-1; D is possibly TRBD1 (5 bases). The ends were cut back, 6 bases at V and 5 bases at J, with 13 bases in the middle. Germline V gene data show CDR1 as MNHEY and CDR2 as SMNVEV (reference sequence). The CDR3 is made up of 13 amino acids. The DNA for the CDR3 is TGTGCCAGCAGCCTCCGGGGGGGGACTGAAGCTTTCTTT. The encoded protein is CASSLRGGTEAFF.

V gene TRBV7-2 combines with J gene TRBJ2-7, with D perhaps TRBD2 (6 bases). CDR3 size: 15 residues. From germline, CDR1 is SGHTA and CDR2 FQGNSA. With 2 bases removed from V and 6 bases from J, the gap between germline ends came to 17 bases. In DNA form, the CDR3 reads TGTGCCAGCAGCTTACGGCGGGGCGGGACTGGCGAGCAGTACTTC. This gives the protein CASSLRRGGTGEQYF.

CDR3 sequence (DNA): TGTGCCAGCAATCAGGGTCTTCATCAGCCCCAGCATTTT. This sequence encodes CASNQGLHQPQHF. This sequence joins TRBV2 and TRBJ1-5; TRBD1 might be the D (5 bases). V shed 7 bases and J shed 5 bases, with 12 bases lying between them. This CDR3 contains 13 residues. The germline V gene encodes CDR1 SNHLY and CDR2 FYNNEI.

J is TRBJ2-1 and V is TRBV5-1; 8 bases map to TRBD2. The J segment lost 7 bases and the V segment lost 3 bases, leaving 9 bases of the junction unmatched. Germline assignment: CDR1 SGHRS and CDR2 YFSETQ. The CDR3 is 15 amino acids. The CDR3 is CASSSSGSIVNEQFF. The DNA for the CDR3 is TGCGCCAGCAGCTCCAGCGGGAGTATAGTAAATGAGCAGTTCTTC.

This chain links TRBV2 with TRBJ2-7; D is possibly TRBD1 (6 bases). This CDR3 region has 14 residues. With 1 base removed from V and 6 bases from J, the gap between germline ends came to 13 bases. Germline V gene data show CDR1 as SNHLY and CDR2 as FYNNEI. The CDR3 protein is CASSEGAGVGEQYF. The CDR3 DNA reads as TGTGCCAGCAGTGAAGGGGCAGGGGTTGGCGAGCAGTACTTC.

Written as DNA, the CDR3 is TGTGCCAGCAGTTTATCGGGGGCCCTCTACGAGCAGTACTTC. Its protein product is CASSLSGALYEQYF. The V and J genes are TRBV27 and TRBJ2-7; D is perhaps TRBD1 (6 bases). Looked up from germline, CDR1 is MNHEY and CDR2 is SMNVEV (reference sequence). V lost 0 bases and J lost 3, with 9 bases in between. The CDR3 sequence is 14 residues long.

The chain uses TRBV19 and TRBJ2-1, with D tentatively TRBD1 (6 bases). CDR3 length equals 15 residues. CDR1 and CDR2 (germline): LNHDA, SQIVND (reference sequence). The V gene lost 3 bases and the J gene lost 2 bases, with 11 bases spanning the gap. The CDR3 loop is CASSMLAGAYNEQFF. In DNA form, the CDR3 reads TGTGCCAGTAGTATGTTGGCAGGGGCCTACAATGAGCAGTTCTTC.

The chain joins TRBV7-2 to TRBJ2-1; D unclear. With 5 bases removed from V and 0 bases from J, the gap between germline ends came to 8 bases. Per germline, CDR1 SGHTA and CDR2 FQGNSA. This CDR3 contains 14 residues. The CDR3 reads CASSTVRSYNEQFF. For the CDR3, the DNA is TGTGCCAGCAGCACGGTCCGCTCCTACAATGAGCAGTTCTTC.

V usage is TRBV7-6 and J usage is TRBJ2-7, with D perhaps matching TRBD2 (5 bases). The CDR3 spans 18 residues. V lost 1 base to trimming and J lost 0 bases, with 19 bases between them. CDR1 and CDR2 (germline): SGHVS, FNYEAQ. For the CDR3, the DNA is TGTGCCAGCAGCTTAGAACCTCCCGCGCGGGTTAGCTCCTACGAGCAGTACTTC. Translation gives CASSLEPPARVSSYEQYF.